Shown below are 21 T cell receptor beta chains from a single sample sequenced in a study of CD8+ T cells in alopecia areata. Isolated RNA was reverse transcribed into cDNA used as the sequencing template. Repertoires were generated with immunoSEQ multiplex PCR, while TCRdb's copy carries only in-frame clones and drops some. The repertoire has approximately 150,000 clones, about 72% of them found once; the top ten carry over 9.5%. The starting material was CD8+ T cells sorted from blood, obtained at week 0. The origin of the receptors is a human donor with alopecia areata.

The rearrangement joins TRBV25-1 to TRBJ1-1; D unresolved. V lost 2 bases, J lost 2 bases, and 12 bases lay in between. CDR3 length: 15 amino acids. Germline CDR1 reads MGHDK; CDR2 reads SYGVNS. The CDR3 DNA is TGTGCCAGCAGTGAAGGGAACAGATTAAACACTGAAGCTTTCTTT. Translating gives CASSEGNRLNTEAFF.

This clone showed up just a few times. The J gene is TRBJ1-5, the V gene TRBV30; TRBD1 might be the D (5 bases). V shed 1 base and J shed 0 bases, with 16 bases lying between them. The CDR3 runs to 17 residues. Germline CDR1 and CDR2: GTSNPN and SVGIG (reference sequence). CDR3 nucleotides: TGTGCCTGGAGTGAGGGGACGAGGGGAATTAGCAATCAGCCCCAGCATTTT. It translates to CAWSEGTRGISNQPQHF.

The rearrangement links TRBV11-2 to TRBJ2-5; 7 nucleotides line up with TRBD2. The CDR3 spans 15 residues. From germline, CDR1 is SGHAT and CDR2 FQNNGV. The trim removed 1 base at V and 4 bases at J, leaving 6 bases unmatched. CDR3 in DNA: TGTGCCAGCAGCTTAGGGGCAGGGAGGGGAGAGACCCAGTACTTC. The encoded protein is CASSLGAGRGETQYF.

The rearrangement links TRBV5-6 to TRBJ2-3; D gene uncertain. Germline V gives CDR1 SGHDT, CDR2 YYEEEE. V shed 2 bases and J shed 6 bases, with 10 bases lying between them. The CDR3 has 13 residues. Here the CDR3 reads CASSFLVFDTQYF. CDR3 coding DNA: TGTGCCAGCAGCTTCCTAGTCTTTGATACGCAGTATTTT.

CDR3 region: CASSYAGREAFF. DNA for the CDR3: TGTGCCAGCAGTTATGCGGGGCGTGAAGCTTTCTTT. The chain uses TRBV6-5 and TRBJ1-1, with TRBD1 as a possible D gene (5 bases). Germline assignment: CDR1 MNHEY and CDR2 SVGAGI. V was trimmed by 3 bases and J by 7 bases, leaving 9 bases between them. CDR3 size: 12 residues.

J is TRBJ1-5 and V is TRBV27; D remains unclear. This CDR3 contains 14 residues. The V end lost 7 bases, the J end lost 2 bases, and 12 bases lay between the germline ends. Germline CDR1 and CDR2: MNHEY and SMNVEV (reference sequence). CDR3 loop: CASKIRVGNQPQHF. The DNA for the CDR3 is TGTGCCAGCAAGATTCGGGTGGGCAATCAGCCCCAGCATTTT.

The rearrangement links TRBV7-9 to TRBJ2-1; TRBD2 aligns across 8 bases. Unmatched junction bases numbered 5, after V lost 3 bases and J lost 1 base. The CDR3 length is 16 residues. Germline-derived CDR1 and CDR2 are SEHNR and FQNEAQ (reference sequence). CDR3 DNA: TGTGCCAGCAGCTTCCGGAGCGGGGGTTCCTACAATGAGCAGTTCTTC. Its translation is CASSFRSGGSYNEQFF.

This rearrangement joins TRBV2 to TRBJ2-5, with D possibly matching TRBD1 (5 bases). V was clipped by 7 bases and J by 1 base, with 16 bases between them. Germline loops: CDR1 SNHLY, CDR2 FYNNEI. This CDR3 comprises 15 residues. In DNA form, the CDR3 reads TGTGCCAGCATGGAGCCTCGACAGCCCCAAGAGACCCAGTACTTC. This encodes CASMEPRQPQETQYF.

This clone was seen a few times. The genes are TRBV27 and TRBJ2-3; no reliable D call. V was clipped by 1 base and J by 0 bases, with 5 bases between them. The CDR3 is 14 amino acids. The germline V gene encodes CDR1 MNHEY and CDR2 SMNVEV (reference sequence). In DNA form, the CDR3 reads TGTGCCAGCAGTTTATTCCGGAGCACAGATACGCAGTATTTT. This sequence encodes CASSLFRSTDTQYF.

The CDR3: CSGYSGTGVSNYGYTF. CDR3 nucleotide sequence: TGCAGCGGCTACTCCGGGACAGGGGTCTCGAACTATGGCTACACCTTC. This chain links TRBV29-1 with TRBJ1-2; TRBD1 aligns across 10 bases. This CDR3 is built from 16 residues. With 7 bases clipped from V and 2 bases from J, the junction kept 13 bases outside the gene matches. Germline-derived CDR1 and CDR2 are SQVTM and ANQGSEA.

The chain has TRBV27 and TRBJ2-7, with 7 positions matching TRBD1. This CDR3 comprises 14 residues. In germline, CDR1 is MNHEY, CDR2 SMNVEV (reference sequence). Trimming removed 5 bases from V and 4 bases from J; junction bases left unmatched: 8. DNA of the CDR3: TGTGCCAGCAGTGAGGACAGGTTGGTGTACGAGCAGTACTTC. Translated, it gives CASSEDRLVYEQYF.

This sequence joins TRBV21-1 and TRBJ1-6; the table's D call, TRBD1, was not checked against the DNA. TRBV21-1 is annotated as a pseudogene. CDR3 length: 15 amino acids. For the CDR3, the DNA is TGTGCCAGCAGCAAATACCGGCAGGGAAATTCACCCCTCCACTTT. This codes for CASSKYRQGNSPLHF.

This chain connects TRBV4-1 to TRBJ2-7; no clear D gene. The CDR3 runs to 14 residues. V was pared by 1 base and J by 2 bases, with 9 bases between. Per germline, CDR1 MGHRA and CDR2 YSYEKL. CDR3 residues: CASSQVRQPYEQYF. CDR3 DNA: TGCGCCAGCAGCCAAGTTCGGCAGCCCTACGAGCAGTACTTC.

The gene calls are TRBV2 and TRBJ2-1, with 9 bases identical to TRBD1. This CDR3 has 14 residues. CDR1 and CDR2 (germline): SNHLY, FYNNEI. V shed 8 bases and J 8 bases; nucleotides not matched to a gene: 10. CDR3 bases: TGTGCCAGCGACGGGACAGGGCCAAGGGATGAGCAGTTCTTC. It translates to CASDGTGPRDEQFF. The whole variable domain, filled in from reference TRBV2 and TRBJ2-1, reads EPEVTQTPSHQVTQMGQEVILRCVPISNHLYFYWYRQILGQKVEFLVSFYNNEISEKSEIFDDQFSVERPDGSNFTLKIRSTKLEDSAMYFCASDGTGPRDEQFFGPGTRLTVL.

The rearrangement joins TRBV2 to TRBJ2-7, with D unclear. There are 15 residues in the CDR3. The V end was cut by 5 bases, the J end by 0 bases, with 14 bases between. CDR1 is SNHLY and CDR2 is FYNNEI in the germline V gene. CDR3 protein: CASSPDGFHSYEQYF. The CDR3 DNA follows: TGTGCCAGCAGTCCGGACGGATTTCACTCCTACGAGCAGTACTTC.

The gene calls are TRBV30 and TRBJ2-3; 11 bases fit TRBD2. V lost 0 bases and J lost 10; bases outside the gene matches: 9. This CDR3 is 15 amino acids long. Germline V gene data show CDR1 as GTSNPN and CDR2 as SVGIG (reference sequence). The CDR3 nucleotides are TGTGCCTGGAGTGTAGGTCTAGCGGGGGGCAGAGCGCAGTATTTT. Its protein product is CAWSVGLAGGRAQYF.

The rearrangement uses TRBV6-5 and TRBJ1-6; a possible D gene is TRBD1 (5 bases). CDR3 size: 13 residues. Germline loops: CDR1 MNHEY, CDR2 SVGAGI. The V and J ends lost 6 bases and 6 bases respectively, with 9 bases between them. The DNA of the CDR3 is TGTGCCAGCAGCCCTGGGGCTAATTCACCCCTCCACTTT. This codes for CASSPGANSPLHF.

V and J are TRBV30 and TRBJ2-1; D tentatively reads TRBD1 or TRBD2 (5 bases each). Germline CDR1 reads GTSNPN; CDR2 reads SVGIG (reference sequence). CDR3 length: 13 residues. The V end lost 4 bases, the J end lost 6 bases, and 13 bases lay between the germline ends. This CDR3 is CAWNLGTINEQFF. The CDR3 nucleotides read TGTGCCTGGAACCTGGGGACCATCAATGAGCAGTTCTTC.

V usage is TRBV5-1 and J usage is TRBJ1-2; no clear D. Germline V CDR1 and CDR2: SGHRS, YFSETQ. V was cut by 4 bases and J by 3 bases, with 31 bases left in between. The length of the CDR3 is 20 residues. This CDR3 is CASSLHRSGGYIPTDYGYTF. In DNA, the CDR3 is TGCGCCAGCAGCCTACACAGATCGGGAGGGTATATACCAACTGACTATGGCTACACCTTC.

This clone was counted a few times. The rearrangement links TRBV11-2 to TRBJ2-5, with D unresolved. V dropped 1 base and J dropped 4 bases, with 19 bases sitting between them. Germline V CDR1 and CDR2: SGHAT, FQNNGV. CDR3 length: 17 amino acids. In DNA form, the CDR3 reads TGTGCCAGCAGCTTAGGGATTCTTGAATCCGATTCAGAGACCCAGTACTTC. This gives the protein CASSLGILESDSETQYF.

This clone was observed a handful of times. This rearrangement joins TRBV27 to TRBJ2-5; the match to TRBD2 covers 7 bases. Germline assignment: CDR1 MNHEY and CDR2 SMNVEV (reference sequence). With 3 bases clipped from V and 5 bases from J, the junction kept 12 bases outside the gene matches. CDR3 length equals 16 residues. The CDR3 bases are TGTGCCAGCAGTTTCACGACTAGCTCGAGGTGGGAGACCCAGTACTTC. Its translation: CASSFTTSSRWETQYF.